A selection of T cell receptor beta chains follows, all from one sample in a study of control samples from healthy donors and cancer patients. Repertoires were generated with immunoSEQ multiplex PCR, while TCRdb's copy carries only in-frame clones and drops some. The table records approximately 99,000 clones, roughly 79% of them present only once. Material for sequencing was blood. These receptors originate from a man aged 18 to 35 in good health. Both conserved end residues are part of each CDR3. D genes are given only for firm matches. Only some rows state a clone size, as once, few, many or a class for expanded clones.

j_gene: TRBJ1-1
abundance: few
d_gene: NA
v_gene: TRBV27
CDR3nt: TGTGCCAGCAGTTTAATGAACACCATGAGGGGGAGGACTGAAGCTTTCTTT
CDR3aa: CASSLMNTMRGRTEAFF

j_gene: TRBJ1-2
abundance: once
d_gene: NA
v_gene: TRBV27
CDR3nt: TGTGCCAGCAGTTTAGCAGGAGGAAACTATGGCTACACCTTC
CDR3aa: CASSLAGGNYGYTF

j_gene: TRBJ1-2
abundance: NA
d_gene: NA
v_gene: TRBV11-2
CDR3nt: TGTGCCAGCAGCTTACTACAGAAGGACTATGGCTACACCTTC
CDR3aa: CASSLLQKDYGYTF

j_gene: TRBJ2-6
abundance: NA
d_gene: NA
v_gene: TRBV2
CDR3nt: TGTGCCAGCACCCTTAAGTTGGGGGCCTCACTCTCTGGGGCCAACGTCCTGACTTTC
CDR3aa: CASTLKLGASLSGANVLTF

j_gene: TRBJ1-2
abundance: once
d_gene: NA
v_gene: TRBV11-2
CDR3nt: TGTGCCAGCAGCCTAAAGTCGGGGTTTGGTAACTATGGCTACACCTTC
CDR3aa: CASSLKSGFGNYGYTF

j_gene: TRBJ1-1
abundance: NA
d_gene: NA
v_gene: TRBV1
CDR3nt: TGCACCAGCAGCCTTCTACCGGGACAGTTAAACACTGAAGCTTTCTTT
CDR3aa: CTSSLLPGQLNTEAFF

j_gene: TRBJ1-5
abundance: NA
d_gene: NA
v_gene: TRBV6-2/TRBV6-3
CDR3nt: TGTGCCAGCAGTTACGAAAGTGGTCAGCCCCAGCATTTT
CDR3aa: CASSYESGQPQHF

j_gene: TRBJ1-2
abundance: NA
d_gene: NA
v_gene: TRBV6-5
CDR3nt: TGTGCCAGCAGAAGATACAGGGTTGACTATGGCTACACCTTC
CDR3aa: CASRRYRVDYGYTF

j_gene: TRBJ1-1
abundance: NA
d_gene: NA
v_gene: TRBV30
CDR3nt: TGTGCCTGGAGCGTCGAGGGCGGTGGCACTGAAGCTTTCTTT
CDR3aa: CAWSVEGGGTEAFF

j_gene: TRBJ1-3
abundance: NA
d_gene: NA
v_gene: TRBV18
CDR3nt: TGTGCCAGCTCACCACTCCGGCTTTCCCAGGCTTCCCCTGCTGGAAACACCATATATTTT
CDR3aa: CASSPLRLSQASPAGNTIYF

j_gene: TRBJ2-1
abundance: NA
d_gene: NA
v_gene: TRBV9
CDR3nt: TGTGCCAGCAGCGTAGCCGGGACGTCAGGCAATGAGCAGTTCTTC
CDR3aa: CASSVAGTSGNEQFF

j_gene: TRBJ1-2
abundance: NA
d_gene: NA
v_gene: TRBV6-5
CDR3nt: TGTGCCAGTTGCCGCGTCGGTCCCTTTGATGGCTACACCTTC
CDR3aa: CASCRVGPFDGYTF

j_gene: TRBJ1-1
abundance: NA
d_gene: TRBD1
v_gene: TRBV6-5
CDR3nt: TGTGCCAGCCAGGTCGGACAGGGCGACACTGAAGCTTTCTTT
CDR3aa: CASQVGQGDTEAFF

j_gene: TRBJ2-7
abundance: NA
d_gene: NA
v_gene: TRBV4-1
CDR3nt: TGCGCCAGCAGCCAAGTTCCAGGGGCGAACTCCTACGAGCAGTACTTC
CDR3aa: CASSQVPGANSYEQYF

j_gene: TRBJ2-5
abundance: NA
d_gene: NA
v_gene: TRBV2
CDR3nt: TGTGCCAGCAATTCAGGGGCGCGGGAGACCCAGTACTTC
CDR3aa: CASNSGARETQYF

j_gene: TRBJ2-3
abundance: NA
d_gene: NA
v_gene: TRBV11-3
CDR3nt: TGTGCCAGCAGCCTAGGCCCCCTCGCCAGGGAGAGGTATTTT
CDR3aa: CASSLGPLARERYF

j_gene: TRBJ2-5
abundance: NA
d_gene: NA
v_gene: TRBV5-1
CDR3nt: TGCGCCAGCAGCTCCCAAAGAGGGCGCCAAGAGACCCAGTACTTC
CDR3aa: CASSSQRGRQETQYF

j_gene: TRBJ2-2
abundance: NA
d_gene: NA
v_gene: TRBV4-1
CDR3nt: TGCGCCAGCAGCCAAGTCTCCACCACCGGGGAGCTGTTTTTT
CDR3aa: CASSQVSTTGELFF

j_gene: TRBJ2-1
abundance: NA
d_gene: NA
v_gene: TRBV11-3
CDR3nt: TGTGCCAGCAGCTCCGAGACCTACAATGAGCAGTTCTTC
CDR3aa: CASSSETYNEQFF

j_gene: TRBJ2-3
abundance: NA
d_gene: NA
v_gene: TRBV7-8
CDR3nt: TGTGCCAGCAGCTTTGTGGCTGTCCGGGGGCAGTATTTT
CDR3aa: CASSFVAVRGQYF

j_gene: TRBJ2-7
abundance: NA
d_gene: TRBD1
v_gene: TRBV27
CDR3nt: TGTGCCAGCAGTTTACTACCGGGACAGGGGCACTACGAGCAGTACTTC
CDR3aa: CASSLLPGQGHYEQYF

j_gene: TRBJ1-2
abundance: once
d_gene: NA
v_gene: TRBV7-9
CDR3nt: TGTGCCAGCAGCGAGCGGGTATACGGGCGCTACACCTTC
CDR3aa: CASSERVYGRYTF

j_gene: TRBJ1-6
abundance: NA
d_gene: NA
v_gene: TRBV15
CDR3nt: TGTGCCACCAGCAGAGATCTGTCTAGGTCACCCCTCCACTTT
CDR3aa: CATSRDLSRSPLHF

j_gene: TRBJ2-1
abundance: NA
d_gene: NA
v_gene: TRBV4-1
CDR3nt: TGCGCCAGCAGCCCAGGAAGGGGGTCGGGTGAGCAGTTCTTC
CDR3aa: CASSPGRGSGEQFF

j_gene: TRBJ2-4
abundance: NA
d_gene: NA
v_gene: TRBV6-5
CDR3nt: TGTGCCAGCTCCCCACTCCCCAGGGGCAAAAACATTCAGTACTTC
CDR3aa: CASSPLPRGKNIQYF

j_gene: TRBJ2-1
abundance: once
d_gene: TRBD1
v_gene: TRBV3-1/TRBV3-2
CDR3nt: TGTGCCAGCAGCCAAGATGGGACAGGGGGCCGTTACAATGAGCAGTTCTTC
CDR3aa: CASSQDGTGGRYNEQFF

j_gene: TRBJ2-3
abundance: NA
d_gene: TRBD1
v_gene: TRBV9
CDR3nt: TGTGCCAGCACCCCAACAGGGGCCCAGGCAGATACGCAGTATTTT
CDR3aa: CASTPTGAQADTQYF

j_gene: TRBJ1-5
abundance: NA
d_gene: TRBD1
v_gene: TRBV28
CDR3nt: TGTGCCAGCACCCTTGTCCCAGGGGGTAGTCAGCCCCAGCATTTT
CDR3aa: CASTLVPGGSQPQHF

j_gene: TRBJ2-7
abundance: NA
d_gene: TRBD2
v_gene: TRBV9
CDR3nt: TGTGCCAGCAGCCCCCTGAGAGGGCGGGGGGGCCAAGACGAGCAGTACTTC
CDR3aa: CASSPLRGRGGQDEQYF

j_gene: TRBJ2-3
abundance: NA
d_gene: NA
v_gene: TRBV15
CDR3nt: TGTGCCACCAGCAGAGTGAGGGGGGCAAACACAGATACGCAGTATTTT
CDR3aa: CATSRVRGANTDTQYF

j_gene: TRBJ1-4
abundance: NA
d_gene: NA
v_gene: TRBV30
CDR3nt: TGTGCCTGGAGCCTTCGCGTTTCCTTTTCAACTAATGAAAAACTGTTTTTT
CDR3aa: CAWSLRVSFSTNEKLFF

j_gene: TRBJ2-2
abundance: NA
d_gene: NA
v_gene: TRBV11-2
CDR3nt: TGTGCCAGCAGCTTCCTAGGGGGGGCCTCCACCAGGGAGCTGTTTTTT
CDR3aa: CASSFLGGASTRELFF

j_gene: TRBJ1-2
abundance: NA
d_gene: NA
v_gene: TRBV30
CDR3nt: TGTGCCTGGTTACCCTCAAGGGACTATGGCTACACCTTC
CDR3aa: CAWLPSRDYGYTF

j_gene: TRBJ1-3
abundance: NA
d_gene: NA
v_gene: TRBV4-3
CDR3nt: TGCGCCAGCAGCCAAGACTACTTACTCTCTGGAAACACCATATATTTT
CDR3aa: CASSQDYLLSGNTIYF

j_gene: TRBJ2-6
abundance: NA
d_gene: NA
v_gene: TRBV9
CDR3nt: TGTGCCAGCAGCGCCCAGGGCTCTGGGGCCAACGTCCTGACTTTC
CDR3aa: CASSAQGSGANVLTF

j_gene: TRBJ1-2
abundance: NA
d_gene: NA
v_gene: TRBV19
CDR3nt: TGTGCCAGTAGTACTCTGGAGGCGGGAGGCTACACCTTC
CDR3aa: CASSTLEAGGYTF

j_gene: TRBJ1-4
abundance: NA
d_gene: NA
v_gene: TRBV7-8
CDR3nt: TGTGCCAGCAGCTTAGTAGAATCGGCGGCAGGCCCTAATGAAAAACTGTTTTTT
CDR3aa: CASSLVESAAGPNEKLFF

j_gene: TRBJ1-2
abundance: few
d_gene: NA
v_gene: TRBV5-1
CDR3nt: TGCGCCAGCAGCTCGGGAAGGGTTAACGAAAGGAACTTTTATGGCTACACCTTC
CDR3aa: CASSSGRVNERNFYGYTF

j_gene: TRBJ1-1
abundance: NA
d_gene: NA
v_gene: TRBV4-3
CDR3nt: TGCGCCAGCAGCCAAGGAGGTGAAGCTTTCTTT
CDR3aa: CASSQGGEAFF

j_gene: TRBJ2-4
abundance: NA
d_gene: NA
v_gene: TRBV3-1/TRBV3-2
CDR3nt: TGTGCCAGCAGCCTTACCGGCATTCAGTACTTC
CDR3aa: CASSLTGIQYF

j_gene: TRBJ1-5
abundance: NA
d_gene: NA
v_gene: TRBV6-5
CDR3nt: TGTGCCAGCAGTTACTCCGGGTTTGGCAATCAGCCCCAGCATTTT
CDR3aa: CASSYSGFGNQPQHF

j_gene: TRBJ1-5
abundance: NA
d_gene: TRBD1
v_gene: TRBV29-1
CDR3nt: TGCAGCGTTGGAGGGACAGGTAGCAATCAGCCCCAGCATTTT
CDR3aa: CSVGGTGSNQPQHF

j_gene: TRBJ1-3
abundance: many
d_gene: NA
v_gene: TRBV19
CDR3nt: TGTGCCAGTAGTATAGGTGCCGGGGCAGCCGCTGGAAACACCATATATTTT
CDR3aa: CASSIGAGAAAGNTIYF

j_gene: TRBJ2-5
abundance: NA
d_gene: TRBD1
v_gene: TRBV5-4
CDR3nt: TGTGCCAGCAGCGGAGGACAGGGGGAAGAGACCCAGTACTTC
CDR3aa: CASSGGQGEETQYF

j_gene: TRBJ1-1
abundance: NA
d_gene: NA
v_gene: TRBV5-1
CDR3nt: TGCGCCAGCAGCGTGGGGCCCTTGAACACTGAAGCTTTCTTT
CDR3aa: CASSVGPLNTEAFF

j_gene: TRBJ2-1
abundance: NA
d_gene: TRBD1
v_gene: TRBV19
CDR3nt: TGTGCCAGTAGTATTAGCAGGGGGTCCTACAATGAGCAGTTCTTC
CDR3aa: CASSISRGSYNEQFF